This record covers a single T cell receptor beta chain. Its antigen is not known. Trimming removed 4 bases at V and 6 bases at J, with 12 bases between. This CDR3 contains 14 residues. Germline V gene data show CDR1 as SGHAT and CDR2 as FQNNGV. This specimen belongs to a study of OX40 agonist ivuxolimab in advanced cancers. The study's findings and limits: By week 6 at 0.1 to 3.0 mg/kg, blood CD4+ and CD8+ T cells had expanded clonally. Among patients with partial responses at 0.1-3.0 mg/kg, clonal expansion was among the lowest. CD8+ T cells (on average) carried more expanded clones than CD4+ T cells.

The table came from immunoSEQ multiplex PCR; TCRdb's copy has only in-frame clones and leaves some out. The table lists 25,000 to 35,000 clones, 65% to 90% of them singletons, with about half in the top ten. Sequenced material: CD4+ or CD8+ T cells sorted from blood, taken in a trial of the OX40 agonist ivuxolimab. V gene TRBV11-2 combines with J gene TRBJ1-4; possible D gene TRBD1, 6 bases. The clonotype comes from an adult with an advanced solid tumor such as melanoma, head and neck, liver or kidney cancer. Written as DNA, the CDR3 is TGTGCCAGCAGCTCCTGGGGGGGCGATGAAAAACTGTTTTTT. Its translation: CASSSWGGDEKLFF.